This T cell receptor beta chain was documented in a study of blood T cell repertoires in COVID-19. Study-level background: From the United States, Italy and Spain came samples of acute and convalescent COVID-19.

This clone was observed a single time. In the source study's methods: Amplification of reference gene primers was used by the study to estimate nucleated cell counts. The protocol was immunoSEQ multiplex PCR, while the TCRdb copy is restricted to in-frame clones and leaves out a portion. V and J calls and clone size are as listed in that table; D and trimming were resolved from the DNA. The sample gives around 200,000 clones, over 75% of which show up once; about 2.7% is in the top ten. CDR1 is KGHSH, CDR2 LQKENI, per germline. The CDR3 consists of 13 residues. The V end was cut by 3 bases, the J end by 3 bases, with 9 bases between.

Sequenced input: peripheral blood. The source is a man between 40 and 49 years old with active or convalescent COVID-19. V and J are TRBV18 and TRBJ2-7; D unclear. CDR3 sequence reads: CASSPVALYEQYF. The CDR3 nucleotides are TGTGCCAGCTCACCGGTGGCTCTCTACGAGCAGTACTTC.